Shown below are 17 T cell receptor beta chains from a single sample sequenced in a study of CD8+ T cells in alopecia areata. Following extraction, RNA underwent reverse transcription to cDNA, which served as the sequencing template. Profiled with immunoSEQ multiplex PCR; TCRdb holds only in-frame clones, not every one. The profile shows approximately 100,000 clones, roughly 50% of them singletons. The sequenced sample consisted of CD4+ T cells sorted from blood. These receptors all come from a human donor in good health.

The chain recombines TRBV4-2 with TRBJ2-7, with D uncertain. From germline, CDR1 is LGHNA and CDR2 YNFKEQ. The CDR3 runs 13 residues. With 0 bases removed from V and 1 base from J, the gap between germline ends came to 4 bases. CDR3 residues: CASSQDGSYEQYF. CDR3 DNA: TGTGCCAGCAGCCAAGATGGGTCCTACGAGCAGTACTTC.

This clone showed up just a few times. The chain combines TRBV10-3 with TRBJ1-2, with TRBD1 matching 10 bases. CDR1 and CDR2 (germline): ENHRY, SYGVKD. This CDR3 spans 17 amino acids. The trim removed 0 bases at V and 2 bases at J, leaving 6 bases unmatched. The CDR3 sequence is CAISESGTGVANYGYTF. CDR3 DNA: TGTGCCATCAGTGAGTCGGGGACAGGGGTCGCGAACTATGGCTACACCTTC.

Notes on this clone: In the same sample, other DNA sequences code for this CDR3. The chain uses TRBV5-1 and TRBJ2-5; 7 bases agree with TRBD1. Germline assignment: CDR1 SGHRS and CDR2 YFSETQ. The CDR3 has 14 residues. V was clipped by 1 base and J by 1 base; unmatched bases: 1. CDR3 loop: CASSLRDSQETQYF. CDR3 DNA sequence: TGCGCCAGCAGCTTGCGGGACAGCCAAGAGACCCAGTACTTC.

The chain combines TRBV14 with TRBJ1-1; no clear D. Trimming left V 4 bases short and J 5 bases short, with 17 bases between. Germline V gene lookup returns CDR1 SGHDN and CDR2 FVKESK. This CDR3 is built from 15 residues. The CDR3 loop reads CASSRVWGGGTEAFF. CDR3 sequence (DNA): TGTGCCAGCAGCCGAGTGTGGGGAGGAGGGACTGAAGCTTTCTTT. Full variable domain (rest looked up from reference TRBV14 and TRBJ1-1): EAGVTQFPSHSVIEKGQTVTLRCDPISGHDNLYWYRRVMGKEIKFLLHFVKESKQDESGMPNNRFLAERTGGTYSTLKVQPAELEDSGVYFCASSRVWGGGTEAFFGQGTRLTVV.

The rearrangement uses TRBV30 and TRBJ1-2; D is perhaps TRBD1 (6 bases). Germline V lookup: CDR1 GTSNPN, CDR2 SVGIG (reference sequence). CDR3 length: 15 amino acids. Trimming cost V 2 bases and J 4 bases, with 17 bases left between them. The CDR3 DNA reads as TGTGCCTGGAGTACAGGGACGGCAACATCCTATGGCTACACCTTC. It encodes CAWSTGTATSYGYTF.

The chain recombines TRBV6-5 with TRBJ1-1; no clear D. There are 12 residues in the CDR3. Per germline, CDR1 MNHEY and CDR2 SVGAGI. V shed 2 bases and J shed 0 bases, with 1 base lying between them. The CDR3 coding sequence is TGTGCCAGCAGTTACATGAACACTGAAGCTTTCTTT. Translated: CASSYMNTEAFF.

The genes are TRBV30 and TRBJ1-1; 7 bases line up with TRBD1. The V and J ends lost 5 bases and 6 bases, in that order; junction bases with no gene match: 9. Per the germline V gene, CDR1 is GTSNPN and CDR2 is SVGIG (reference sequence). This CDR3 is built from 13 residues. The CDR3 loop is CAWAGQMFAEAFF. CDR3 coding DNA: TGTGCCTGGGCGGGACAGATGTTTGCTGAAGCTTTCTTT.

V usage is TRBV7-2 and J usage is TRBJ2-3; the D gene is possibly TRBD2 (5 bases). Trimming cost V 1 base and J 5 bases, with 13 bases left between them. This CDR3 spans 15 amino acids. CDR1 and CDR2 from the germline V gene are SGHTA and FQGNSA. The CDR3 region is CASSLVNEGGDTQYF. In DNA, the CDR3 is TGTGCCAGCAGCTTAGTTAACGAGGGCGGAGATACGCAGTATTTT. The full variable domain, in which reference TRBV7-2 and TRBJ2-3 provide the parts outside the CDR3, is GAGVSQSPSNKVTEKGKDVELRCDPISGHTALYWYRQSLGQGLEFLIYFQGNSAPDKSGLPSDRFSAERTGGSVSTLTIQRTQQEDSAVYLCASSLVNEGGDTQYFGPGTRLTVL.

This clone has only one observation. The CDR3 DNA sequence: TGCAGCGTTGTCCCACAGGGGGCGGGGACTGAAGCTTTCTTT. It is translated as CSVVPQGAGTEAFF. J is TRBJ1-1 and V is TRBV29-1; 9 bases line up with TRBD1. This CDR3 spans 14 amino acids. Germline CDR1 and CDR2: SQVTM and ANQGSEA. With 4 bases clipped from V and 5 bases from J, the junction kept 8 bases outside the gene matches.

This chain connects TRBV6-6 to TRBJ1-2; D call uncertain. Trimming removed 8 bases from V and 4 bases from J, with 14 bases in between. This CDR3 spans 13 amino acids. CDR1 is MNHNY, CDR2 SVGAGI, per germline (reference sequence). For the CDR3, the DNA is TGTGCCAGCGCGATAAGGGCAGGCTATGGCTACACCTTC. As protein: CASAIRAGYGYTF.

The rearrangement joins TRBV29-1 to TRBJ1-2, with TRBD1 identical over 8 bases. From germline, CDR1 is SQVTM and CDR2 ANQGSEA. After removal of 6 bases from V and 4 bases from J, the junction contained 13 bases not matched to a gene. The CDR3 covers 15 residues. CDR3 sequence reads: CSVQPIDRGLYGYTF. The CDR3 nucleotides are TGCAGCGTGCAACCGATAGACAGGGGTCTCTATGGCTACACCTTC.

The chain has TRBV4-3 and TRBJ1-2, with D perhaps TRBD1 (6 bases). The CDR3 has 15 amino acids. The germline CDR1 and CDR2 sequences are LGHNA and YSLEER. Trimming cost V 0 bases and J 9 bases, with 17 bases left between them. CDR3 region: CASSQDTGGLGRYTF. In DNA form, the CDR3 reads TGCGCCAGCAGCCAAGATACGGGGGGGCTCGGGCGCTACACCTTC.

This clone was detected only a few times. The chain employs TRBV18 and TRBJ1-1; no clear D gene. Germline V gene sequence: CDR1 KGHSH, CDR2 LQKENI. CDR3 length: 13 amino acids. The germline V and J ends were trimmed by 5 bases and 4 bases, with 11 bases remaining between them. The CDR3 loop reads CASSADGGTEAFF. The CDR3 DNA reads as TGTGCCAGCTCAGCCGACGGTGGCACTGAAGCTTTCTTT.

V usage is TRBV5-6 and J usage is TRBJ1-4; D ambiguous. This CDR3 is built from 15 residues. The germline gives CDR1 SGHDT, CDR2 YYEEEE. V shed 0 bases and J shed 8 bases, with 14 bases lying between them. CDR3 residues: CASSLGGEPDEKLFF. The CDR3 DNA is TGTGCCAGCAGCTTGGGCGGGGAACCGGACGAAAAACTGTTTTTT.

The V call is TRBV5-1, the J call TRBJ1-6; possible D gene TRBD1, 5 bases. The CDR3 totals 14 residues. Germline CDR1 SGHRS, CDR2 YFSETQ. With 4 bases removed from V and 6 bases from J, the gap between germline ends came to 11 bases. This CDR3 is CASSTGTPNSPLHF. In DNA form, the CDR3 reads TGCGCCAGCAGCACCGGGACTCCTAATTCACCCCTCCACTTT.

The genes are TRBV5-1 and TRBJ2-5; the match to TRBD1 covers 7 bases. Germline lookup yields CDR1 SGHRS and CDR2 YFSETQ. The V and J ends lost 5 bases and 4 bases, in that order; junction bases with no gene match: 8. CDR3 length equals 14 residues. As DNA, the CDR3 is TGCGCCAGCAGAACAGGGGCATCGGGAGAGACCCAGTACTTC. Translating it yields CASRTGASGETQYF. The full variable domain, with the rest looked up from reference TRBV5-1 and TRBJ2-5, is KAGVTQTPRYLIKTRGQQVTLSCSPISGHRSVSWYQQTPGQGLQFLFEYFSETQRNKGNFPGRFSGRQFSNSRSEMNVSTLELGDSALYLCASRTGASGETQYFGPGTRLLVL.

The gene calls are TRBV15 and TRBJ2-5; a weak D match, TRBD2 (5 bases). Trimming cost V 2 bases and J 5 bases, with 12 bases left between them. CDR3 length equals 14 residues. Per germline, CDR1 LNHNV and CDR2 YYDKDF (reference sequence). The CDR3 sequence: CATSRFSTGETQYF. The DNA of the CDR3 is TGTGCCACCAGCAGATTCTCCACGGGGGAGACCCAGTACTTC.